These T cell receptor beta chains were read from a single sample in a study of shared clonotypes between healthy human individuals. Measured with immunoSEQ multiplex PCR; TCRdb has only the in-frame clones, and not every one. The data hold around 2.5 million clones, with 90% to 95% observed a single time. The source material was naive CD4+ T cells from PBMCs. These receptors were taken from a man between 18 and 29 years old in good health. Some clones in this sample may be carry-over from other donors' samples. Each CDR3 is given with its conserved first and last residue. A D gene is named only where the DNA matches it firmly. Where a row states a size, it is once, few, many or the class of an expanded clone; other rows omit it.

clone_size,d_call,j_call,v_call,cdr3_aa,cdr3_nt
.,.,TRBJ2-7,TRBV10-3,CAISLGTEQYF,TGTGCCATCAGCCTCGGGACAGAGCAGTACTTC
.,TRBD2,TRBJ2-3,TRBV5-4,CASSSTSGRALGTDTQYF,TGTGCCAGCAGCTCGACTAGCGGGAGGGCCCTTGGCACAGATACGCAGTATTTT
.,.,TRBJ2-5,TRBV6-1,CASVPGVETQYF,TGTGCCAGCGTTCCAGGGGTAGAGACCCAGTACTTC
.,.,TRBJ2-5,TRBV29-1,CSGLANQETQYF,TGCAGTGGATTAGCCAACCAAGAGACCCAGTACTTC
.,.,TRBJ1-5,TRBV28,CASSLLIQPQHF,TGTGCCAGCAGTTTGTTGATACAGCCCCAGCATTTT
.,TRBD2,TRBJ2-5,TRBV7-3,CASSSGTSGRLETQYF,TGTGCCAGCAGCTCAGGGACTAGCGGGAGGTTAGAGACCCAGTACTTC
.,.,TRBJ2-1,TRBV27,CASTGRLRLNSYNEQFF,TGTGCCAGCACCGGGCGGCTGAGACTTAATTCCTACAATGAGCAGTTCTTC
.,.,TRBJ1-4,TRBV5-1,CASSSNGGPRLNEKLFF,TGCGCCAGCAGCTCAAACGGCGGACCCAGGTTAAATGAAAAACTGTTTTTT
.,.,TRBJ2-7,TRBV14,CASSQDISYEQYF,TGTGCCAGCAGCCAAGACATCTCCTACGAGCAGTACTTC
once,.,TRBJ1-2,TRBV5-8,CASSLFLGLGYGYTF,TGTGCCAGCAGCTTGTTTCTGGGTCTGGGGTATGGCTACACCTTC
.,TRBD2,TRBJ2-1,TRBV5-1,CASSLEPSGLDEQFF,TGCGCCAGCAGCTTGGAACCTAGCGGGTTAGACGAGCAGTTCTTC
.,.,TRBJ2-2,TRBV11-2,CASSPGKGRITGELFF,TGTGCCAGCAGCCCCGGGAAAGGGAGGATCACCGGGGAGCTGTTTTTT
.,.,TRBJ2-2,TRBV5-1,CASSLASQGNTGELFF,TGCGCCAGCAGCTTGGCCTCGCAGGGGAACACCGGGGAGCTGTTTTTT
.,TRBD2,TRBJ2-7,TRBV27,CASSPGGRTGSYEQYF,TGTGCCAGCAGTCCAGGCGGGAGGACGGGCTCCTACGAGCAGTACTTC
.,TRBD1,TRBJ1-1,TRBV7-9,CASSPDRVIEAFF,TGTGCCAGCAGCCCGGACAGGGTTATTGAAGCTTTCTTT
.,TRBD1,TRBJ2-3,TRBV10-3,CAIGTGGTDTQYF,TGTGCCATTGGGACAGGGGGCACAGATACGCAGTATTTT
.,.,TRBJ2-1,TRBV7-3,CASSLDGAQFF,TGTGCCAGCAGCTTAGACGGGGCGCAGTTCTTC
.,TRBD2,TRBJ2-3,TRBV5-1,CASSLRAGGSSDTQYF,TGCGCCAGCAGCTTGAGGGCGGGAGGGTCGTCAGATACGCAGTATTTT
once,.,TRBJ1-4,TRBV28,CASSYRVGTVEKLFF,TGTGCCAGCAGCTACAGGGTTGGGACTGTGGAAAAACTGTTTTTT
.,.,TRBJ1-1,TRBV9,CASSVAGSMNTEAFF,TGTGCCAGCAGCGTAGCTGGGTCTATGAACACTGAAGCTTTCTTT
.,TRBD1,TRBJ1-5,TRBV19,CASSPRTGVQPQHF,TGTGCCAGTAGTCCGCGGACAGGGGTTCAGCCCCAGCATTTT
.,TRBD1,TRBJ1-3,TRBV28,CASSVPPGGGNTIYF,TGTGCCAGCAGTGTACCCCCAGGGGGTGGAAACACCATATATTTT
.,TRBD1,TRBJ2-7,TRBV28,CASRTGFQQYF,TGTGCCAGCAGGACAGGGTTTCAGCAGTACTTC
.,TRBD1,TRBJ1-2,TRBV7-2,CASSLGQGDYGYTF,TGTGCCAGCAGCTTAGGACAGGGCGACTATGGCTACACCTTC
.,TRBD2,TRBJ2-1,TRBV5-1,CASSLPLAGSHEQFF,TGCGCCAGCTCCCTCCCCCTAGCGGGTTCACATGAGCAGTTCTTC
.,.,TRBJ2-7,TRBV7-7,CASSQGQTYEQYF,TGTGCCAGCAGCCAAGGACAGACTTACGAGCAGTACTTC
.,TRBD2,TRBJ2-5,TRBV5-5,CASSFRGTSGTPQETQYF,TGTGCCAGCAGCTTTAGGGGGACTAGCGGGACTCCTCAAGAGACCCAGTACTTC
.,TRBD2,TRBJ2-7,TRBV5-1,CASSLELAAGDGQYF,TGCGCCAGCAGCTTGGAACTAGCGGCGGGGGATGGGCAGTACTTC
.,TRBD1,TRBJ1-1,TRBV5-1,CASSKGQGDTEAFF,TGCGCCAGCAGCAAGGGACAGGGAGACACTGAAGCTTTCTTT
.,TRBD1,TRBJ2-1,TRBV28,CASSPRTGSSYNEQFF,TGTGCCAGCAGTCCCCGGACAGGGAGCTCCTACAATGAGCAGTTCTTC
.,.,TRBJ1-5,TRBV4-2,CASSQGRGNQPQHF,TGTGCCAGCAGCCAAGGCCGGGGCAATCAGCCCCAGCATTTT
.,.,TRBJ2-7,TRBV5-1,CASSPDTHSYEQYF,TGCGCCAGCAGCCCGGACACCCACTCCTACGAGCAGTACTTC
.,TRBD1,TRBJ2-3,TRBV15,CATRQGSLLADTQYF,TGTGCCACCAGACAGGGGTCTCTGCTAGCAGATACGCAGTATTTT
.,.,TRBJ1-1,TRBV6-5,CASSYGGLGTEAFF,TGTGCCAGCAGTTACGGGGGGCTCGGGACTGAAGCTTTCTTT
.,.,TRBJ1-1,TRBV27,CASSAAGAFTEAFF,TGTGCCAGCAGCGCTGCGGGGGCATTCACTGAAGCTTTCTTT
.,TRBD1,TRBJ2-7,TRBV27,CASSPRRDSEVWIYEQYF,TGTGCCAGCAGTCCACGACGGGACAGCGAGGTGTGGATCTACGAGCAGTACTTC
.,TRBD2,TRBJ2-5,TRBV9,CASSLSGSTGETQYF,TGTGCCAGCAGCCTTAGCGGGAGTACCGGGGAGACCCAGTACTTC
.,TRBD2,TRBJ2-7,TRBV5-6,CASTSLAEQYF,TGTGCCAGCACATCACTAGCGGAGCAGTACTTC
.,TRBD1,TRBJ2-1,TRBV4-3,CASSQAGQGRTYNEQFF,TGCGCCAGCAGCCAAGCTGGACAGGGGAGGACCTACAATGAGCAGTTCTTC
.,.,TRBJ2-7,TRBV5-1,CASSRLPPGPGTYEQYF,TGCGCCAGCAGCCGCCTACCGCCGGGGCCGGGTACCTACGAGCAGTACTTC
.,TRBD1,TRBJ2-2,TRBV19,CASNDPGQVFTGELFF,TGTGCCAGTAATGATCCGGGACAGGTCTTCACCGGGGAGCTGTTTTTT
.,.,TRBJ2-7,TRBV7-9,CASSLFRGREIYEQYF,TGTGCCAGCAGCCTCTTCAGGGGGAGGGAGATCTACGAGCAGTACTTC
.,.,TRBJ2-5,TRBV9,CASSPRDSPETQYF,TGTGCCAGCAGCCCGCGAGACTCTCCTGAGACCCAGTACTTC
.,TRBD1,TRBJ2-5,TRBV12-5,CATQRGPGETQYF,TGTGCTACACAGAGGGGGCCGGGGGAGACCCAGTACTTC
.,.,TRBJ2-7,TRBV5-1,CASSWDGGSYEQYF,TGCGCCAGCAGCTGGGACGGGGGCTCCTACGAGCAGTACTTC
once,.,TRBJ1-5,TRBV7-2,CASGRTGNQPQHF,TGTGCCAGCGGGAGGACGGGAAATCAGCCCCAGCATTTT